The present entry profiles one T cell receptor beta chain with its context. In this sample, this clonotype turned up many times. Which antigen it targets is not known. Base qualities are not recorded, but no much larger clone differs from it by a single base. This record comes from a study of T cells in Graves' hyperthyroidism and ophthalmopathy (dated by TCRdb to 2018 to 2020). Turning to the overall study: To identify distinguishing TCR V-J signatures, a discovery cohort of 100 or so patients was used, comprising 40 to 45 with Graves' ophthalmopathy and about 59 with stable Graves' hyperthyroidism. An independent validation cohort of around 19 hyperthyroidism patients and 15 or so patients who later progressed to ophthalmopathy tested prospective prediction of ophthalmopathy. The 90 or so discovery patients were randomly split 7:3 into training and test sets. Thyroid tissue and blood T-cell repertoires from about 6 Graves' hyperthyroidism patients were also compared in the study. Once sampling was done, hyperthyroidism patients were given methimazole at a starting dose of 30 mg daily, whereas ophthalmopathy patients were given high-dose intravenous methylprednisolone. TCR Vbeta CDR3 sequencing of 135 peripheral blood samples (fewer than 45 ophthalmopathy, approximately 80 hyperthyroidism and some 17 progressor patients) is reported in the paper.

TCR beta CDR3 regions were amplified from RNA transcripts. The TCR CDR3 was subjected to a first round of RT-PCR using the HTBI primer set and the Qiagen OneStep RT-PCR kit. A second multiplex PCR round built the libraries, followed by size selection and purification. Sequencing of the libraries was done on an Illumina HiSeq2000 using paired-end 100 bp reads. As for the original processing: SOAPnuke was used to process the raw data, throwing out any read that contained adapters or uncalled bases, had a mean Phred below 15, or lacked an exact constant-primer or identifier match. COPE v1.2.5 was used to merge the high-quality paired reads, and each unique nucleotide sequence was defined as a clonotype. MiTCR v1.1 was used to align clonotypes to the IMGT TRBV, TRBD and TRBJ reference segments. Only V-J combinations with frequency above 0.0001, covering 99.2% of repertoires, were analysed. A TCS score was defined as the ratio of F50 (clonal expansion) to E x V (chaos), with BLOSUM62-based TCRdist applied between CDR3 peptides within each V-J. Welch's t-statistics and random forest reduced roughly 500 V-J features to roughly 13, which were used in a naive Bayes classifier (R e1071). The similarity between thyroid and blood repertoires was quantified using the Morisita-Horn index. TCRdb took the public reads, trimmed them with fastp at Q25, ran MiXCR for clone calling and kept in-frame beta chains. Rows are unified per CDR3 protein, each entry keeping the most common DNA and genes. TCRdb, not the original authors, processed these V and J calls. Across this sample there are roughly 500,000 distinct CDR3 sequences, with 40% to 50% seen only once. About two fifths of the sample rests with the top ten.

The study excluded patients with uncontrolled infections, other autoimmune diseases, pregnancy or lactation. Diagnoses were established on the basis of clinical symptoms, serum thyroxine and TRAb, thyroid ultrasound, and orbital computed tomography. Trizol reagent was used to extract total RNA, and RNA quality was then checked on an Agilent 2100 Bioanalyzer. From the cysteine up to the phenylalanine, the CDR3 has a length of 16 residues. Only CDR3 DNA is held: 48 bases, read in frame from base 1. In the germline V gene, CDR1 corresponds to SGHVS and CDR2 to FQNEAQ. V loses 5 bases, J loses 5 bases, and the germline ends lie 21 bases apart. Study-wide conclusions, independent of this receptor: In validation, the model predicted progression to ophthalmopathy with 65% to 71% sensitivity and around 72% specificity, a median of approximately 6.5 months before onset. No statistical method was used to set the sample size in advance, and investigators knew the group allocation. Most expanded thyroid clonotypes (frequency above 0.001) were also detected in blood, a finding suggesting that blood repertoires may reflect thyroid immune responses. Ophthalmopathy was separated from stable hyperthyroidism by a 13 V-J signature model, with over 85% sensitivity and 81% to 82% specificity obtained in cross-validation and 80%/75% obtained in testing.

Sequencing was carried out using peripheral blood or thyroid tissue (not recorded which). The sequence was obtained from an adult woman with Graves' disease, either hyperthyroidism or ophthalmopathy (not recorded which). The sequence links TRBV7-8 to TRBJ2-5; the D gene is perhaps TRBD1 or TRBD2, each of them matching over 5 bases. The DNA reads as follows: TGTGCCAGCAGCCCCATTGTCGGGACCTACACCGAGACCCAGTACTTC. Translated, this gives CASSPIVGTYTETQYF.